A selection of T cell receptor beta chains follows, all from one sample in a study of PD-L1 blockade in urothelial cancer. Generated by immunoSEQ multiplex PCR, the TCRdb table keeps only in-frame clones and is missing some. The sample has 35,000 to 45,000 clones; around 90% are singletons. Here the sequenced sample was PBMCs, taken around atezolizumab (anti-PD-L1) treatment. These receptors originate from an older man with urothelial cancer. The CDR3 runs from the conserved cysteine through the conserved F or W. The D gene is left open where the match is weak. Clone size is shown for a subset of rows, as once, few, many or a class of expanded clone.

TGTGCCAGTAGTATAAGAGCGACTAGCGGGAGCGGAGGGGGCACAGATACGCAGTATTTT	CASSIRATSGSGGGTDTQYF	TRBV19	TRBJ2-3	TRBD2	NA
TGTGCCAGCAGCGGAATTACAGGGCCCGCCCAGGGCTACACCTTC	CASSGITGPAQGYTF	TRBV5-5	TRBJ1-2	NA	NA
TGTGCCAGCAGTGGTGAGGCTGGGGCCAACGTCCTGACTTTC	CASSGEAGANVLTF	TRBV2	TRBJ2-6	NA	NA
TGTGCCAGCAGTGTGTTTCGTCGGGACGAGCAGTACTTC	CASSVFRRDEQYF	TRBV6-1	TRBJ2-7	NA	NA
TGTGCCAGTAGTATAGGCAGGGGCCACTACGAGCAGTACTTC	CASSIGRGHYEQYF	TRBV19	TRBJ2-7	NA	NA
TGTGCCAGCAGCCAAGAGCTAGCGGGAGTCTACAATGAGCAGTTCTTC	CASSQELAGVYNEQFF	TRBV4-2	TRBJ2-1	TRBD2	NA
TGTGCCGAGCCCGACGGACATTGGAACTACGAGCAGTACTTC	CAEPDGHWNYEQYF	TRBV15	TRBJ2-7	NA	NA
TGTGCCAGTAGTATACCTCCGGGACAGGGTGGCCAGCCCCAGCATTTT	CASSIPPGQGGQPQHF	TRBV19	TRBJ1-5	TRBD1	once
TGTGCCAGCAACCGGGACAGGGGGGGCGAGCAGTACTTC	CASNRDRGGEQYF	TRBV25-1	TRBJ2-7	TRBD1	NA
TGTGCCAGCAGTTCTAGCGGGGTCACAGATACGCAGTATTTT	CASSSSGVTDTQYF	TRBV2	TRBJ2-3	TRBD2	NA
TGTGCCAGCAGCGTTGGGGGGGTGGACACTGAAGCTTTCTTT	CASSVGGVDTEAFF	TRBV9	TRBJ1-1	NA	NA
TGCAGCGTTGAGTCAGGGGGGTATGGCTACACCTTC	CSVESGGYGYTF	TRBV29-1	TRBJ1-2	TRBD1	NA
TGTGCTAGTGGTTTTGGACAGCACTACAATGAGCAGTTCTTC	CASGFGQHYNEQFF	TRBV12-5	TRBJ2-1	NA	NA
TGTGCCAGCAGTCCGAAAGGGGCCCTGACAGAAGTCGAGCAGTACTTC	CASSPKGALTEVEQYF	TRBV28	TRBJ2-7	NA	NA
TGTGCCAGCAGCCAAGGACTAGCGGGAGTTAACGGGGAGCTGTTTTTT	CASSQGLAGVNGELFF	TRBV5-4	TRBJ2-2	TRBD2	NA
TGTGCCAGCAGCTTAGTCGTAGCGGGAGGGTACAATGAGCAGTTCTTC	CASSLVVAGGYNEQFF	TRBV7-6	TRBJ2-1	TRBD2	NA
TGCGCCAGCAGCCAAACAGGCGAGCAGTTCTTC	CASSQTGEQFF	TRBV4-1	TRBJ2-1	NA	NA
TGTGCCAGTAGTCTCCGGGACAGATATGGCTACACCTTC	CASSLRDRYGYTF	TRBV19	TRBJ1-2	TRBD1	few
TGTGCCAGCAGCTCCAGCGGGAGTGGCGGCACCGGGGAGCTGTTTTTT	CASSSSGSGGTGELFF	TRBV6-6	TRBJ2-2	TRBD2	NA
TGTGCCAGCAGCTCCCACCTGTTAGTACCGTCCTTAGATACGCAGTATTTT	CASSSHLLVPSLDTQYF	TRBV11-1	TRBJ2-3	NA	NA
TGTGCCAGCAGCGTATGGGACTACTCCTACAATGAGCAGTTCTTC	CASSVWDYSYNEQFF	TRBV9	TRBJ2-1	TRBD2	NA
TGTGCCAGCACCTACAGGGGAGGCACCGGGGAGCTGTTTTTT	CASTYRGGTGELFF	TRBV6-6	TRBJ2-2	NA	NA
TGTGCCAGCAGATGGGGGCGGGAGAGCGGGGAGCTGTTTTTT	CASRWGRESGELFF	TRBV7-2	TRBJ2-2	NA	NA
TGCGCCGCGCGGGGGCGAACAATCACCGGGGAGCTGTTTTTT	CAARGRTITGELFF	TRBV10-2	TRBJ2-2	NA	NA
TGTGCCAGCAGCTTGACAGGGGGAAGCGCCAAAAACATTCAGTACTTC	CASSLTGGSAKNIQYF	TRBV5-6	TRBJ2-4	TRBD1	NA
TGTGCCAGCAGTCTACCCCGCCAGGCTTTTGGAAACACCATATATTTT	CASSLPRQAFGNTIYF	TRBV7-4	TRBJ1-3	NA	NA
TGTGCCAGCAGCTTAGTGAACTCTGGGAGCGATGAGCAGTTCTTC	CASSLVNSGSDEQFF	TRBV7-9	TRBJ2-1	NA	NA
TGTGCCAGCTCACCTACACAGGGGGCGACTACCTATGGCTACACCTTC	CASSPTQGATTYGYTF	TRBV18	TRBJ1-2	TRBD1	NA
TGTGCCAGTACCGTCGGAGGGGATCAGCCCCAGCATTTT	CASTVGGDQPQHF	TRBV19	TRBJ1-5	NA	NA